This paragraph reports one TCR beta chain. Antigen specificity is unknown. This entry comes from a study of response to subunit inactivated influenza vaccine. Study results and caveats: The study's authors posited that every seasonal influenza vaccination enlists few new T cells.

TCRdb independently ran MiXCR on the RT-PCR reads; one entry per CDR3 protein. The table shows 400,000 to 550,000 distinct CDR3 sequences, with approximately 24% occurring only once. Trimming left V 11 bases short and J 4 bases short, with 30 bases between. The CDR3 covers 17 residues. This sequence was found in a man in his forties or fifties who received an inactivated influenza vaccine. Sequencing was performed on CD4+ T cells sorted from PBMCs, taken more than 4 days after vaccination. V usage is TRBV12-3 or TRBV12-4 and J usage is TRBJ2-7; the D gene could be TRBD1 or TRBD2 (6 bases each). CDR3 sequence: CALSLEGWGAGGYEQYF. CDR3 sequence (DNA): TGTGCCCTCAGTTTAGAGGGTTGGGGGGCAGGTGGGTACGAGCAGTACTTC.